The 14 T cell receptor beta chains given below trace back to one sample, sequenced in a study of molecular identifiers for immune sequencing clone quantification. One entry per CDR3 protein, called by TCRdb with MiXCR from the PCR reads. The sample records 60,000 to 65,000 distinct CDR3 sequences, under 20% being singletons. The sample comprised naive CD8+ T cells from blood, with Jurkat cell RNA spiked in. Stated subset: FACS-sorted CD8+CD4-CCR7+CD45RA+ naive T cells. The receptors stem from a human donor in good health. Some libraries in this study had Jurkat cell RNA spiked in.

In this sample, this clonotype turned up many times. CDR3 sequence: CASSKRVGASASGANVLTF. The CDR3 nucleotides are TGCGCCAGCAGCAAAAGGGTAGGTGCGAGCGCCTCTGGGGCCAACGTCCTGACTTTC. The gene calls are TRBV4-1 and TRBJ2-6; D gene unclear. There are 19 residues in the CDR3. V was cut by 5 bases and J by 0 bases, with 20 bases left in between. CDR1 and CDR2 from the germline V gene are MGHRA and YSYEKL.

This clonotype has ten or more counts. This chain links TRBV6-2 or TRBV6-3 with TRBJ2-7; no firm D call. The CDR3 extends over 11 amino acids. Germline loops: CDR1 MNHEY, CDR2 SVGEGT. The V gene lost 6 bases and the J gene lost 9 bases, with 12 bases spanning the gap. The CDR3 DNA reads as TGTGCCAGCAGCCGCGAGAGAGGGCAGTACTTC. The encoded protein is CASSRERGQYF.

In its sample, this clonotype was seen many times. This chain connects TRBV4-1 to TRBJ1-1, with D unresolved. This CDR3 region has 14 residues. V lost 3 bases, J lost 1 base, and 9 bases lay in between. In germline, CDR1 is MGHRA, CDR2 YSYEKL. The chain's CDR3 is CASSHSAANTEAFF. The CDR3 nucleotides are TGCGCCAGCAGCCATTCCGCAGCGAACACTGAAGCTTTCTTT.

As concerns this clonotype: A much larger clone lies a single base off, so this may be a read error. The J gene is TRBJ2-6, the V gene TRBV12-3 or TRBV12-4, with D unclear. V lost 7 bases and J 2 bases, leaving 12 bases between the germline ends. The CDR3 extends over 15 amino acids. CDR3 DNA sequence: TGTGCCAGCATGTTACCAAGCACTGGGGCCAACGTCCTGACTTTC. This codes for CASMLPSTGANVLTF.

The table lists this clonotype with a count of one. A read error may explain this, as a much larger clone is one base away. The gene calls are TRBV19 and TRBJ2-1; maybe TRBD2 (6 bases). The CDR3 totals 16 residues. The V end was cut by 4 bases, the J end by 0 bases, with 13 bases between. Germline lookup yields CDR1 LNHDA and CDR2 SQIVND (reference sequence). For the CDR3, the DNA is TGTGCCAGTAGTACACCCGGGACTTTCTCCTACAATGAGCAGTTCTTC. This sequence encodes CASSTPGTFSYNEQFF.

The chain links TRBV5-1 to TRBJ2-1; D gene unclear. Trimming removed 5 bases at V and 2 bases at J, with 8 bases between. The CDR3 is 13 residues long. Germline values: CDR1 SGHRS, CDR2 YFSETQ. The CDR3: CASREPTYNEQFF. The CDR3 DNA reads TGCGCCAGCAGGGAGCCCACCTACAATGAGCAGTTCTTC.

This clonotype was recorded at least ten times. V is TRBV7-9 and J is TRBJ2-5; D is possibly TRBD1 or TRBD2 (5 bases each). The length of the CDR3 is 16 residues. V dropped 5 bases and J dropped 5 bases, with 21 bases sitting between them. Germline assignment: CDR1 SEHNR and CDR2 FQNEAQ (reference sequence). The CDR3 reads CASSKTLGPLGETQYF. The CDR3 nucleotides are TGTGCCAGCAGCAAGACCCTGGGACCGCTTGGGGAGACCCAGTACTTC.

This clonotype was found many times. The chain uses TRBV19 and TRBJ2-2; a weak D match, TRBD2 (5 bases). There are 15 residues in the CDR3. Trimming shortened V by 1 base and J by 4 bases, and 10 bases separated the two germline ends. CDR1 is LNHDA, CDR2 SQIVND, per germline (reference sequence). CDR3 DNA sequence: TGTGCCAGTAGTATAGTCCCGGGAAGCACCGGGGAGCTGTTTTTT. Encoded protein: CASSIVPGSTGELFF.

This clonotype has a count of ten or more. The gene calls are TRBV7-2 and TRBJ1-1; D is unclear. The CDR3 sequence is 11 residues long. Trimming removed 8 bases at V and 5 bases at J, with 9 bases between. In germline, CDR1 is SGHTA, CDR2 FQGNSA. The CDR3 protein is CASGIGTEAFF. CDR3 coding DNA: TGTGCCAGCGGGATAGGGACTGAAGCTTTCTTT.

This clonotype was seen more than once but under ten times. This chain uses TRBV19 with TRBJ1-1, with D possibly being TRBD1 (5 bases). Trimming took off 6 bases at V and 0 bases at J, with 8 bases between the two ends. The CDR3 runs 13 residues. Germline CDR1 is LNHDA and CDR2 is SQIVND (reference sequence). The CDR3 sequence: CASRDSMNTEAFF. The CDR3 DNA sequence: TGTGCCAGTAGAGACAGCATGAACACTGAAGCTTTCTTT.

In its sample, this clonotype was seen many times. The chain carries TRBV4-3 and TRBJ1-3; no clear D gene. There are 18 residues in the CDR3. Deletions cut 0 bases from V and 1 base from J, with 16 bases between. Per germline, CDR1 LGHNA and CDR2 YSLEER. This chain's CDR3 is CASSQDNRAIYSGNTIYF. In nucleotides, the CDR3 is TGCGCCAGCAGCCAAGATAATAGAGCGATTTATTCTGGAAACACCATATATTTT.

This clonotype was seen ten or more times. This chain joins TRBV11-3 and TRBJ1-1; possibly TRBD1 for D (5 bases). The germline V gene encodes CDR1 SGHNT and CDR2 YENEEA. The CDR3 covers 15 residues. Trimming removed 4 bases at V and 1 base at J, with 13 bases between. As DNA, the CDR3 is TGTGCCAGCAGCTCCAGGGAGGGTCCGAACACTGAAGCTTTCTTT. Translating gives CASSSREGPNTEAFF.

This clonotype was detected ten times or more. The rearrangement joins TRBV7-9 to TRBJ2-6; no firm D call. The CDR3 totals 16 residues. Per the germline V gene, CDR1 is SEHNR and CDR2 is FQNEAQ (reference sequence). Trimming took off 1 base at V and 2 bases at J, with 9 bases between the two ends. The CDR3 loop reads CASSLGAGPGANVLTF. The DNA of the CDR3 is TGTGCCAGCAGCTTAGGGGCTGGTCCTGGGGCCAACGTCCTGACTTTC.

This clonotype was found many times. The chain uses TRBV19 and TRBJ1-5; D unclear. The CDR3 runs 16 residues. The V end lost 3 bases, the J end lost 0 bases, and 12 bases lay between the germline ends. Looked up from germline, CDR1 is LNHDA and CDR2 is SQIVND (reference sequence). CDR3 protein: CASSMYGVHSNQPQHF. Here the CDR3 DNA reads TGTGCCAGTAGTATGTATGGCGTCCATAGCAATCAGCCCCAGCATTTT.